Given below is one T cell receptor (beta chain) in context. This sample stems from a study of blood T cell repertoires in COVID-19. TCRdb's table, derived via immunoSEQ multiplex PCR, lists solely in-frame clones and lacks some. The sample shows approximately 150,000 clones, 82% of them seen only once. Unmatched junction bases numbered 4, after V lost 5 bases and J lost 5 bases. The CDR3 spans 14 residues. Germline lookup yields CDR1 SNHLY and CDR2 FYNNEI. Sequences were obtained from PBMCs or T cells enriched from blood (not recorded which). The chain combines TRBV2 with TRBJ1-4; 8 bases fit TRBD1. The TCR originated in a man aged 55-75 years who had recovered from COVID-19. This chain's CDR3 is CASSTGGGNEKLFF. The CDR3 DNA sequence: TGTGCCAGCAGTACAGGGGGGGGGAATGAAAAACTGTTTTTT.